This T cell receptor beta chain stems from a study of regulatory T cells. This clone has just one count. No antigen is known for it. Study findings and constraints: CD3G-deficient patients' regulatory T cells showed reduced Shannon diversity versus autologous conventional CD4+ and control regulatory cells.

The PCR used 52 TRBV and 13 TRBJ primers. Produced via immunoSEQ multiplex PCR; TCRdb's table is partial and in-frame only. Altogether fewer than 2,500 clones are present, 85% to 95% being singletons, with the ten largest covering more than 2.5%. The CDR3 consists of 13 residues. The germline V gene has CDR1 MNHNS and CDR2 SASEGT. The chain joins TRBV6-1 to TRBJ2-5, with D tentatively TRBD1 (5 bases). The DNA end favors TRBJ2-7, so the J call may be wrong. Sequencing was carried out using CD4+ Tregs sorted from blood. This TCR was sampled from a child under 18 with CD3G deficiency. CDR3 bases: TGTGCCAGCAGTAGACAGTGGATTTACGAGCAGTACTTC. Protein sequence: CASSRQWIYEQYF.